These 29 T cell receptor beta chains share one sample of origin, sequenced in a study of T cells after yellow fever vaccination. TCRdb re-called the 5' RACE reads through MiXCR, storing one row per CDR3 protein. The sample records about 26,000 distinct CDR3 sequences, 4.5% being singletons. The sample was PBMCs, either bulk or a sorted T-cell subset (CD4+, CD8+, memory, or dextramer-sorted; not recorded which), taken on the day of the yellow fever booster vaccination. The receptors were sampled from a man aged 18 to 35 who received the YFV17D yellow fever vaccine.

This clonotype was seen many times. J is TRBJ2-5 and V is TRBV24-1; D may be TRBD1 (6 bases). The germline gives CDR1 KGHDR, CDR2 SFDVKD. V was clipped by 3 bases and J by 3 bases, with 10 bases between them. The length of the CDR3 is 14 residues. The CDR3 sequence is CATSDPRTEETQYF. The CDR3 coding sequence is TGTGCCACCAGTGATCCCCGGACAGAAGAGACCCAGTACTTC.

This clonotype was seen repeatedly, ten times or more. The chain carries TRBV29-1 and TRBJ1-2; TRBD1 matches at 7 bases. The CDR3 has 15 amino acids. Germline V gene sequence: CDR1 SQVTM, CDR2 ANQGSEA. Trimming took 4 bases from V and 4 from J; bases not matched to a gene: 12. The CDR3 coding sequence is TGCAGCGTTGGGGCAGGGGGTCGTGGTAGCTATGGCTACACCTTC. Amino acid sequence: CSVGAGGRGSYGYTF.

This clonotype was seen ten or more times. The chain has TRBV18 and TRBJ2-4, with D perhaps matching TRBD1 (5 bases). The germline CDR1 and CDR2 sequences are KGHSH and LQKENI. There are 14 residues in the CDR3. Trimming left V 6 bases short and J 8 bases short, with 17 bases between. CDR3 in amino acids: CASSPPSKGHIQYF. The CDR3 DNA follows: TGTGCCAGCTCGCCCCCCAGCAAGGGGCACATTCAGTACTTC.

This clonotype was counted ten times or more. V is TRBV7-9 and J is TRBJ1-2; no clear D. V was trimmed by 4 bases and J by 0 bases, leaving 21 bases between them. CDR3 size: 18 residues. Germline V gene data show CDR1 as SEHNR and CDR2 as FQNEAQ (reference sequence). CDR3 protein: CASSSTIFGRQSNYGYTF. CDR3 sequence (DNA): TGTGCCAGCAGCTCGACAATCTTCGGGCGGCAATCTAACTATGGCTACACCTTC.

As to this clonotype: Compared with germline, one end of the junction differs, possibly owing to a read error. The CDR3 is CASSGVPDSKDTQYF. Written as DNA, the CDR3 is TGTGCCAGCAGCGGAGTTCCTGACAGCAAAGATACGCAGTATTTT. V gene TRBV6-2 or TRBV6-3 combines with J gene TRBJ2-3, with D possibly matching TRBD1 (5 bases). This CDR3 is built from 15 residues. Looked up from germline, CDR1 is MNHEY and CDR2 is SVGEGT.

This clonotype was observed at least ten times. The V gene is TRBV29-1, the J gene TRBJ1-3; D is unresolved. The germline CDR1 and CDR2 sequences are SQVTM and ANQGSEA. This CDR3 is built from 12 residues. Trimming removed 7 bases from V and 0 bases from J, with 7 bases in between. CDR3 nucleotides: TGCAGCGGAGAAAGCTCTGGAAACACCATATATTTT. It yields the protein CSGESSGNTIYF.

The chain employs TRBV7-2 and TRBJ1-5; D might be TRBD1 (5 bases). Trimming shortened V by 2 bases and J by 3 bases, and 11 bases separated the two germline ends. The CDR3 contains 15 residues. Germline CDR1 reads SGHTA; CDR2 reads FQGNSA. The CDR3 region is CASSLPGHNNQPQHF. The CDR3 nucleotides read TGTGCCAGCAGCTTACCCGGACATAACAATCAGCCCCAGCATTTT. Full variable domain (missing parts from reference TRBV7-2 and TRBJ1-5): GAGVSQSPSNKVTEKGKDVELRCDPISGHTALYWYRQSLGQGLEFLIYFQGNSAPDKSGLPSDRFSAERTGGSVSTLTIQRTQQEDSAVYLCASSLPGHNNQPQHFGDGTRLSIL.

CDR3 region: CASSPGAASTDTQYF. The CDR3, as DNA: TGTGCCAGCAGCCCGGGAGCCGCTAGCACAGATACGCAGTATTTT. The chain uses TRBV11-3 and TRBJ2-3; a possible D gene is TRBD2 (6 bases). Germline V lookup: CDR1 SGHNT, CDR2 YENEEA. V lost 5 bases and J lost 0, with 12 bases in between. There are 15 residues in the CDR3.

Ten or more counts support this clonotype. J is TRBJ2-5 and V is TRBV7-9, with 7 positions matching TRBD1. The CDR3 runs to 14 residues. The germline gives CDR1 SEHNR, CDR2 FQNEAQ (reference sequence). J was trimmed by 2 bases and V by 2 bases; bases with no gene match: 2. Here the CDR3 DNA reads TGTGCCAGCAGCTTACAGGGGGTTCAAGAGACCCAGTACTTC. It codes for CASSLQGVQETQYF.

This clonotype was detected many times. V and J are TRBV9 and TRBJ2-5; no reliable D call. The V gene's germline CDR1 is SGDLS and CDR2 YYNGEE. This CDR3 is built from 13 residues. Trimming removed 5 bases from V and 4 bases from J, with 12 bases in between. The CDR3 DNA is TGTGCCAGCAGTCCCGAAGCAGCAGAGACCCAGTACTTC. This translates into CASSPEAAETQYF.

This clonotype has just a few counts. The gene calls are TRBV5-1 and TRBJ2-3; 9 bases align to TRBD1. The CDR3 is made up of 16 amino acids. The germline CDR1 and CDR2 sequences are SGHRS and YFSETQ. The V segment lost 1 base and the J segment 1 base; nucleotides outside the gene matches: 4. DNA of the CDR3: TGCGCCAGCAGCTTGATGGGGGACAGGGGCACAGATACGCAGTATTTT. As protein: CASSLMGDRGTDTQYF.

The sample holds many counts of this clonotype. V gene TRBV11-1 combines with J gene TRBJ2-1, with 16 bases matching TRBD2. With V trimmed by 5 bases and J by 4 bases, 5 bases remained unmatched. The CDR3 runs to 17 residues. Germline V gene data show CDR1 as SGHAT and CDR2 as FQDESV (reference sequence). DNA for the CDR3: TGTGCCAGCAGCCTCGGGACTAGCGGGGGGGCTTACAATGAGCAGTTCTTC. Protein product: CASSLGTSGGAYNEQFF.

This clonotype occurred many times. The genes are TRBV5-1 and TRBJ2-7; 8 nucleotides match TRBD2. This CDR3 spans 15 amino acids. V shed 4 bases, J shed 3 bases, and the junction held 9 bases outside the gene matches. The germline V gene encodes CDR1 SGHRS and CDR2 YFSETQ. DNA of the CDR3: TGCGCCAGCAGCCCGGGGGGGGAGACCCACTACGAGCAGTACTTC. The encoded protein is CASSPGGETHYEQYF.

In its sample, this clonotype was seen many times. Here the CDR3 reads CASSLEQTITDTQYF. CDR3 bases: TGTGCCAGCAGCTTAGAACAGACGATCACAGATACGCAGTATTTT. This chain joins TRBV7-2 and TRBJ2-3; D not resolved. The CDR3 has 15 amino acids. V lost 1 base and J lost 2, with 10 bases in between. CDR1 SGHTA and CDR2 FQGNSA come from the germline V gene.

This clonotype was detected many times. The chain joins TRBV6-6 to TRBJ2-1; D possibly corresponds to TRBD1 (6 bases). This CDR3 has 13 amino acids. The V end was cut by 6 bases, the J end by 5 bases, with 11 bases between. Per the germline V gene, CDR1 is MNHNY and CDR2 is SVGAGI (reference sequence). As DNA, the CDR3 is TGTGCCAGCAGCGGGACACCCCACAATGAGCAGTTCTTC. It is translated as CASSGTPHNEQFF.

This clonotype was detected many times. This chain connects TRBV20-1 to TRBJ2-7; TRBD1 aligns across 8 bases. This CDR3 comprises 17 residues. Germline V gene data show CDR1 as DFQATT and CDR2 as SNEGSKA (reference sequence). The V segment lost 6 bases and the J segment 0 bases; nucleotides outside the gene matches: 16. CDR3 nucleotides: TGCAGTGCCACAGGAGGACAGGGCCGAAGAGGCTCCTACGAGCAGTACGTC. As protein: CSATGGQGRRGSYEQYV.

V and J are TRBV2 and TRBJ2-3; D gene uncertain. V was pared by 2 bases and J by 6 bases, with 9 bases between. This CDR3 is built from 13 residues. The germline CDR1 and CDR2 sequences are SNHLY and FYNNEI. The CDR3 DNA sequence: TGTGCCAGCAGTGAACCCTTCACGGATACGCAGTATTTT. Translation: CASSEPFTDTQYF.

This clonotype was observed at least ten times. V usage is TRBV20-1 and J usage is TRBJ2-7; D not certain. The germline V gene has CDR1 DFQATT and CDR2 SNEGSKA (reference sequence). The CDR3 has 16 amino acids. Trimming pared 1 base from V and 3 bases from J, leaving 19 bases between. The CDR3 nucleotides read TGCAGTGCTAGAGTGTCCCCACCCGCCGGTTACTACGAGCAGTACTTC. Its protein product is CSARVSPPAGYYEQYF.

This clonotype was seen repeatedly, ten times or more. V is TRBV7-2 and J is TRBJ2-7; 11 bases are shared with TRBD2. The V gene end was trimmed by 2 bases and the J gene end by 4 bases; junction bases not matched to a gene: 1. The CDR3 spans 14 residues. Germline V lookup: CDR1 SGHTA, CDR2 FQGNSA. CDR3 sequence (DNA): TGTGCCAGCAGCTTAACTAGCGGGGGTTACGAGCAGTACTTC. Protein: CASSLTSGGYEQYF.

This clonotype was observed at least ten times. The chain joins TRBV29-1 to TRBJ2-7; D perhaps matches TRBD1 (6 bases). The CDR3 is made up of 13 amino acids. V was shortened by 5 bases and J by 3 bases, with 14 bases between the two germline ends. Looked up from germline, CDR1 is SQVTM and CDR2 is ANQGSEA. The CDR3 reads CSVRAGDSYEQYF. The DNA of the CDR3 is TGCAGCGTTCGAGCAGGGGATAGCTACGAGCAGTACTTC.

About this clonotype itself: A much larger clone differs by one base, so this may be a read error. The CDR3 reads CASRQGAAETKYF. The CDR3 DNA is TGTGCCAGCAGGCAGGGGGCGGCGGAGACCAAGTACTTC. The V gene is TRBV27, the J gene TRBJ2-5, with 8 positions matching TRBD1. Per the germline V gene, CDR1 is MNHEY and CDR2 is SMNVEV (reference sequence). The CDR3 totals 13 residues.

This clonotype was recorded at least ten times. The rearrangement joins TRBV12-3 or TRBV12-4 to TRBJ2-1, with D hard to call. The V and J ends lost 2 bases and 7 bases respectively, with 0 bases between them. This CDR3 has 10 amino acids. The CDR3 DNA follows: TGTGCCAGCAGTTTAAATGAGCAGTTCTTC. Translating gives CASSLNEQFF.

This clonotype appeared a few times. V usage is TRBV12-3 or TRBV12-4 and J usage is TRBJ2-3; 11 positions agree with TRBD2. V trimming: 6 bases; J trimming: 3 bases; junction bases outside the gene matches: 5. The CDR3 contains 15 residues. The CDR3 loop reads CASRFRLAGTDTQYF. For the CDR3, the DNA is TGTGCCAGCAGATTCCGACTAGCGGGGACAGATACGCAGTATTTT.

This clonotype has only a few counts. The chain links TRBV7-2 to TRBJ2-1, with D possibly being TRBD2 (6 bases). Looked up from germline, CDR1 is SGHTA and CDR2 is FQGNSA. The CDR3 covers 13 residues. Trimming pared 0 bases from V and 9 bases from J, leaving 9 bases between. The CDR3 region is CASSLAEGGEQFF. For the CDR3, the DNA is TGTGCCAGCAGCTTAGCGGAGGGAGGTGAGCAGTTCTTC.

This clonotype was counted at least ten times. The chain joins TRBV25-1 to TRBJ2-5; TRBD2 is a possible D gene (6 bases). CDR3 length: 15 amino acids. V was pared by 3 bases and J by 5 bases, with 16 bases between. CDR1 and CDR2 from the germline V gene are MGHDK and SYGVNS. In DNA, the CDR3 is TGTGCCAGCAGTGAGGATAGACTAGGGTGGGAGACCCAGTACTTC. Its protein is CASSEDRLGWETQYF.

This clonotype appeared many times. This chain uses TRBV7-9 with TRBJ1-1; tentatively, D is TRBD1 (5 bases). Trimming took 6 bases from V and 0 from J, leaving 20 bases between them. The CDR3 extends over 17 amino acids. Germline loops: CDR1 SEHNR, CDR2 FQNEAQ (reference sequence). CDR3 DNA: TGTGCCAGCAGTTATGGGCCGGGACGGCGCATGAACACTGAAGCTTTCTTT. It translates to CASSYGPGRRMNTEAFF.

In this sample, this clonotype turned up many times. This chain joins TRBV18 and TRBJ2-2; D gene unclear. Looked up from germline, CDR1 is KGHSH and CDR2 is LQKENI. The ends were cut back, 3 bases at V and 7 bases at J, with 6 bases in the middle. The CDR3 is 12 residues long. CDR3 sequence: CASSPINGELFF. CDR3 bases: TGTGCCAGCTCACCGATCAACGGGGAGCTGTTTTTT.

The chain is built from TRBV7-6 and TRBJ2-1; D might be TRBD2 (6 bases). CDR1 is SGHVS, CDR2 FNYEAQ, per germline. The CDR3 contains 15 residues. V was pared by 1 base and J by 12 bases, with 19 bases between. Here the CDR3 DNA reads TGTGCCAGCAGCTTAGAAAGAGGAGGGCTTGACCGGCAGTTCTTC. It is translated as CASSLERGGLDRQFF.

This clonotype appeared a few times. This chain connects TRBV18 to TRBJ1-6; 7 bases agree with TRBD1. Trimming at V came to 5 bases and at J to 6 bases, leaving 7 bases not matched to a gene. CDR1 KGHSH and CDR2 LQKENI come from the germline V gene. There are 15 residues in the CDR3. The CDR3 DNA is TGTGCCAGCTCAGAAGATACAGGGGTTAATTCACCCCTCCACTTT. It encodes CASSEDTGVNSPLHF.